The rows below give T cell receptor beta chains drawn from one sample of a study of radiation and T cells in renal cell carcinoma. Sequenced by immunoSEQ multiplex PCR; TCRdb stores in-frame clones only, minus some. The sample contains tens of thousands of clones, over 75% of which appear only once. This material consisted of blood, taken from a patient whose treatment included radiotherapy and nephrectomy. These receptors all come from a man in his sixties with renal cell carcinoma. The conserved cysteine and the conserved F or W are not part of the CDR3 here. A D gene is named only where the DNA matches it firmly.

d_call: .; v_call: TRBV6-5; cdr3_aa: ASRDSGRGPQH
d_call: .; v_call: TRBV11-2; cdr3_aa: ASSLDFGNEQY
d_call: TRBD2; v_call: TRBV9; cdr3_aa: ASSVIAGGSYNEQF
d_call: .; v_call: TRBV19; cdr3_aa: ASTSTGDTEAF
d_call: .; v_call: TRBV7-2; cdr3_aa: ASSSRVESRVGTYNEQF
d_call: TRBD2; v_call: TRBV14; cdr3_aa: ASSQEFQRGRGGDTQY
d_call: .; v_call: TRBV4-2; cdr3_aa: ASSQGLGNTGELF
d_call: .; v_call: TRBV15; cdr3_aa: ATSREPTGTAEPY
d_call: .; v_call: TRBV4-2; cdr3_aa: ASSQGGYSLEQY
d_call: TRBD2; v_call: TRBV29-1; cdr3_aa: SVTASGRALETQY
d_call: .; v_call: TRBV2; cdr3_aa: ASSEDIGGAGETQY
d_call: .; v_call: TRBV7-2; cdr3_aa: ASSPGSMTYEQY
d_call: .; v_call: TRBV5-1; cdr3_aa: ASSLIGETQY
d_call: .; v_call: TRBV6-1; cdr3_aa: ATFAGYSYEQY
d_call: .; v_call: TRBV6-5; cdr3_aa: ASSRGTRNENEQF
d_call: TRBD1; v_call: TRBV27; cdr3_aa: ASSLSVQGARYDYGYT
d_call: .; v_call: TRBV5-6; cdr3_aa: ASSLRGAETQY